The 13 T cell receptor beta chains below all came from one sample that was sequenced in a study of cytomegalovirus exposure and HLA in healthy donors. Use of 60 Vbeta and 13 Jbeta primers characterized the PCR. Measured with immunoSEQ multiplex PCR; TCRdb has only the in-frame clones, and not every one. The table includes about 250,000 clones, around two thirds detected once. The sample taken for sequencing was PBMCs. These receptor sequences come from a female donor in good health and CMV-seronegative.

The chain carries TRBV6-1 and TRBJ2-6; 8 bases are a match to TRBD1. The V segment lost 2 bases and the J segment 2 bases; nucleotides outside the gene matches: 8. CDR3 length equals 18 residues. Per germline, CDR1 MNHNS and CDR2 SASEGT. CDR3 residues: CASSEWGTGATGANVLTF. The DNA for the CDR3 is TGTGCCAGCAGTGAATGGGGGACAGGAGCTACTGGGGCCAACGTCCTGACTTTC.

This chain connects TRBV6-1 to TRBJ2-5, with TRBD2 matching over 7 bases. The V gene's germline CDR1 is MNHNS and CDR2 SASEGT. V lost 0 bases, J lost 5 bases, and 12 bases stayed unmatched. This CDR3 spans 17 amino acids. CDR3 residues: CASSEALSSGGWETQYF. CDR3 sequence (DNA): TGTGCCAGCAGTGAAGCGCTATCATCGGGAGGCTGGGAGACCCAGTACTTC.

As regards this clone: The same CDR3 arises from other DNA sequences in this sample as well. This chain connects TRBV5-6 to TRBJ2-7; 8 bases agree with TRBD1. Losses at the gene ends were 2 bases for V and 0 bases for J; bases not matched to a gene: 4. The CDR3 is made up of 15 amino acids. Germline lookup yields CDR1 SGHDT and CDR2 YYEEEE. Here the CDR3 reads CASSLGTGNSYEQYF. Here the CDR3 DNA reads TGTGCCAGCAGCTTAGGGACAGGAAACTCCTACGAGCAGTACTTC.

In its sample, this clone was seen once. This chain connects TRBV4-2 to TRBJ2-7; maybe TRBD2 (5 bases). This CDR3 is built from 15 residues. V was trimmed by 3 bases and J by 0 bases, leaving 12 bases between them. Germline-derived CDR1 and CDR2 are LGHNA and YNFKEQ. The CDR3 nucleotides are TGTGCCAGCAGCCACGCACGAGGGAGCTCCTACGAGCAGTACTTC. Protein product: CASSHARGSSYEQYF.

DNA of the CDR3: TGTGCCAGCAGTTTCCAGGACTATGGCTACACCTTC. It yields the protein CASSFQDYGYTF. The genes are TRBV28 and TRBJ1-2; D not certain. The germline gives CDR1 MDHEN, CDR2 SYDVKM. Trimming shortened V by 3 bases and J by 3 bases, and 5 bases separated the two germline ends. The CDR3 is 12 residues long.

This clone occurred once. The chain combines TRBV18 with TRBJ1-5; 8 bases are a match to TRBD1. The V segment lost 6 bases and the J segment 4 bases; nucleotides outside the gene matches: 8. The germline V gene has CDR1 KGHSH and CDR2 LQKENI. The CDR3 extends over 15 amino acids. This chain's CDR3 is CASSSNRGGNQPQHF. The CDR3 DNA follows: TGTGCCAGCTCTTCCAACAGGGGGGGAAATCAGCCCCAGCATTTT.

The chain links TRBV5-1 to TRBJ2-5; 9 bases map to TRBD1. The CDR3 length is 17 residues. With V trimmed by 3 bases and J by 3 bases, 12 bases remained unmatched. Germline values: CDR1 SGHRS, CDR2 YFSETQ. As DNA, the CDR3 is TGCGCCAGCAGCTGGGGACAGGGTAGGGTAGGTGAAGAGACCCAGTACTTC. This translates into CASSWGQGRVGEETQYF.

This clone was recorded a few times. The J gene is TRBJ2-7, the V gene TRBV29-1; D may be TRBD2 (6 bases). Germline V gives CDR1 SQVTM, CDR2 ANQGSEA. Trimming took 7 bases from V and 6 from J, leaving 16 bases between them. The CDR3 length is 12 residues. The CDR3 DNA reads TGCAGCGCCGGCCGCGGGACGGGCGAGCAGTACTTC. Its translation: CSAGRGTGEQYF.

Note on this clone: This sample also contains other DNA sequences that code for the same CDR3. The V gene is TRBV15, the J gene TRBJ2-5, with D unclear. Germline V CDR1 and CDR2: LNHNV, YYDKDF (reference sequence). The V gene lost 0 bases and the J gene lost 5 bases, with 4 bases spanning the gap. The CDR3 runs 12 residues. CDR3 in amino acids: CATSRDPETQYF. For the CDR3, the DNA is TGTGCCACCAGCAGAGATCCTGAGACCCAGTACTTC.

The rearrangement uses TRBV2 and TRBJ2-3; D is unresolved. Deletions cut 2 bases from V and 1 base from J, with 10 bases between. This CDR3 comprises 15 residues. Germline V gene sequence: CDR1 SNHLY, CDR2 FYNNEI. The CDR3 sequence is CASSERIAGTDTQYF. In DNA, the CDR3 is TGTGCCAGCAGTGAACGGATTGCGGGCACAGATACGCAGTATTTT.

The V gene is TRBV28, the J gene TRBJ2-7; 7 bases are shared with TRBD2. CDR3 length equals 14 residues. Trimming cost V 5 bases and J 3 bases; bases outside gene matches: 7. Germline V gives CDR1 MDHEN, CDR2 SYDVKM. The CDR3 spells CASSPLGLGYEQYF. The CDR3 region has the DNA TGTGCCAGCAGTCCCCTAGGACTAGGCTACGAGCAGTACTTC.

The CDR3 sequence: CASSWTPGGAEEQYF. The CDR3 DNA reads as TGTGCCAGCAGTTGGACCCCCGGGGGTGCTGAGGAGCAGTACTTC. V and J are TRBV28 and TRBJ2-7; TRBD2 might be the D (6 bases). The germline V gene encodes CDR1 MDHEN and CDR2 SYDVKM. The CDR3 is 15 amino acids. The V end was cut by 4 bases, the J end by 7 bases, with 20 bases between.

The chain uses TRBV28 and TRBJ2-1; 13 nucleotides agree with TRBD2. Germline V lookup: CDR1 MDHEN, CDR2 SYDVKM. The V and J ends lost 7 bases and 13 bases, in that order; junction bases with no gene match: 16. There are 16 residues in the CDR3. CDR3 region: CASNSQLAGGPPYQFF. The CDR3 bases are TGTGCCAGCAATTCCCAACTAGCGGGAGGGCCTCCATACCAGTTCTTC.